This is a list of T cell receptor beta chains from one sample in a study of OX40 agonist ivuxolimab in advanced cancers. Assay used: immunoSEQ multiplex PCR; TCRdb lists only in-frame clones, some missing. Of under 90,000 clones listed, around nine tenths are singletons. Material: CD4+ or CD8+ T cells sorted from blood, obtained in a trial of the OX40 agonist ivuxolimab. These receptors were obtained from an adult with an advanced solid tumor such as melanoma, head and neck, liver or kidney cancer. Both conserved end residues are part of each CDR3. Each record gives: clone size, D gene, V gene, J gene, CDR3 protein, CDR3 DNA. A D gene is named only where the DNA matches it firmly. The size of a clone is reported for some rows only, either as once, few or many, or as a class for expanded clones.

>few|TRBD1|TRBV30|TRBJ1-1
CAWRDRGTEAFF
TGTGCCTGGAGGGACAGGGGAACTGAAGCTTTCTTT
>.|.|TRBV27|TRBJ1-2
CASSLTEHDRYGYTF
TGTGCCAGCAGTTTGACAGAACATGACCGCTATGGCTACACCTTC
>once|TRBD1|TRBV6-6|TRBJ2-7
CASRGSDRGTYEQYF
TGTGCCAGCAGGGGGAGCGACAGGGGTACCTACGAGCAGTACTTC
>once|.|TRBV10-3|TRBJ2-1
CATTGPNNEQFF
TGTGCCACCACCGGGCCTAACAATGAGCAGTTCTTC
>.|.|TRBV28|TRBJ1-3
CASSSTERGRNTIYF
TGTGCCAGCAGTTCGACAGAACGGGGGAGAAACACCATATATTTT
>.|TRBD2|TRBV6-6|TRBJ2-3
CASSYFTSGGAGTQYF
TGTGCCAGCAGTTACTTTACTAGCGGGGGGGCCGGTACGCAGTATTTT
>.|.|TRBV5-1|TRBJ2-3
CASSLGDSTDTQYF
TGCGCCAGCAGCTTGGGGGATAGCACAGATACGCAGTATTTT
>.|.|TRBV10-2|TRBJ2-1
CASSTPPSTHKLNEQFF
TGCGCCAGCAGTACCCCCCCTAGTACTCACAAGCTCAATGAGCAGTTCTTC
>.|.|TRBV6-6|TRBJ2-6
CASSQQVSGANVLTF
TGTGCCAGCAGTCAACAGGTCTCTGGGGCCAACGTCCTGACTTTC
>.|TRBD2|TRBV5-1|TRBJ2-1
CASSLGTSIISGDEQFF
TGCGCCAGCAGCCTCGGGACTAGTATAATATCGGGAGATGAGCAGTTCTTC
>.|.|TRBV19|TRBJ1-2
CASSTREFHYGYTF
TGTGCCAGTAGTACCAGGGAATTTCACTATGGCTACACCTTC
>.|TRBD2|TRBV2|TRBJ2-1
CASSQGLVKQFF
TGTGCCAGCAGCCAGGGACTAGTCAAGCAGTTCTTC
>.|.|TRBV11-2|TRBJ1-2
CASSVGQYGYTF
TGTGCCAGCAGTGTAGGGCAGTATGGCTACACCTTC
>.|.|TRBV7-8|TRBJ2-5
CASRRIQGPQETQYF
TGTGCCAGCAGACGTATTCAGGGCCCCCAAGAGACCCAGTACTTC
>.|TRBD1|TRBV6-1|TRBJ2-5
CASRRQGRETQYF
TGTGCCAGCAGGCGACAGGGGCGGGAGACCCAGTACTTC
>.|.|TRBV5-1|TRBJ2-3
CASSLGVGDTQYF
TGCGCCAGCAGCTTGGGTGTAGGAGATACGCAGTATTTT
>few|.|TRBV7-9|TRBJ1-1
CASSLAGGHTEAFF
TGTGCCAGCAGCTTAGCGGGGGGGCACACTGAAGCTTTCTTT
>.|.|TRBV5-1|TRBJ1-1
CATSWGTNTEAFF
TGCGCCACTAGCTGGGGGACGAACACTGAAGCTTTCTTT
>.|TRBD1|TRBV18|TRBJ1-4
CASSPRDRNQLFF
TGTGCCAGCTCACCCAGGGACAGAAATCAACTGTTTTTT
>.|TRBD1|TRBV5-4|TRBJ2-5
CASSPKGQGRVETQYF
TGTGCCAGCAGCCCCAAGGGACAGGGGAGAGTGGAGACCCAGTACTTC
>.|.|TRBV18|TRBJ1-1
CASSPLDRNTEAFF
TGTGCCAGCTCACCCCTTGACAGGAACACTGAAGCTTTCTTT
>.|TRBD1|TRBV19|TRBJ1-5
CASSTTGTGGSQPQHF
TGTGCCAGTAGTACGACCGGGACAGGGGGCAGTCAGCCCCAGCATTTT
>.|TRBD2|TRBV5-1|TRBJ2-3
CASSPAPGGGAPDTQYF
TGCGCCAGCAGCCCAGCCCCGGGCGGGGGGGCCCCAGATACGCAGTATTTT
>.|.|TRBV7-8|TRBJ1-5
CASSLLTWWTANQPQHF
TGTGCCAGCAGCTTACTTACGTGGTGGACAGCTAATCAGCCCCAGCATTTT
>few|.|TRBV10-1|TRBJ2-1
CASSESFGGNEQFF
TGCGCCAGCAGTGAGTCTTTTGGGGGGAATGAGCAGTTCTTC
>.|TRBD1|TRBV9|TRBJ1-2
CASSVGTGDNYGYTF
TGTGCCAGCAGCGTAGGGACAGGGGATAACTATGGCTACACCTTC
>.|TRBD2|TRBV29-1|TRBJ2-1
CSVEEPRLAGFNEQFF
TGCAGCGTTGAAGAGCCCAGACTAGCGGGGTTCAATGAGCAGTTCTTC
>once|.|TRBV14|TRBJ1-1
CASSQAGLMNTEAFF
TGTGCCAGCAGCCAAGCGGGGCTTATGAACACTGAAGCTTTCTTT
>.|TRBD1|TRBV9|TRBJ2-7
CASSVRQGFDEQYF
TGTGCCAGCAGCGTTAGACAGGGGTTTGACGAGCAGTACTTC
>.|TRBD1|TRBV29-1|TRBJ1-4
CSVGETGGREKLFF
TGCAGCGTCGGCGAGACAGGGGGTCGTGAAAAACTGTTTTTT
>.|.|TRBV19|TRBJ1-4
CASSISEKLFF
TGTGCCAGTAGTATTTCTGAAAAACTGTTTTTT
>.|TRBD1|TRBV7-7|TRBJ2-3
CASSTGGPTDTQYF
TGTGCCAGCAGTACAGGGGGACCCACAGATACGCAGTATTTT
>.|.|TRBV4-2|TRBJ1-5
CASSQARVLDQPQHF
TGTGCCAGCAGCCAAGCAAGGGTATTAGATCAGCCCCAGCATTTT
>few|.|TRBV29-1|TRBJ1-5
CSVIGTGNQPQHF
TGCAGCGTCATTGGAACAGGGAATCAGCCCCAGCATTTT
>.|.|TRBV6-5|TRBJ1-2
CASSGGPDGNYGYTF
TGTGCCAGCTCGGGCGGACCGGACGGAAACTATGGCTACACCTTC
>.|TRBD1|TRBV6-5|TRBJ2-3
CASRRQGGDTQYF
TGTGCCAGCAGAAGACAGGGTGGAGATACGCAGTATTTT
>.|.|TRBV7-3|TRBJ2-3
CASRRDRSTDTQYF
TGTGCCAGCAGGAGGGACCGAAGCACAGATACGCAGTATTTT
>.|TRBD1|TRBV5-1|TRBJ1-1
CASSPGTGVPNTEAFF
TGCGCCAGCAGCCCAGGGACAGGAGTTCCGAACACTGAAGCTTTCTTT
>once|TRBD2|TRBV4-1|TRBJ2-7
CASSQPTSGSFYEQYF
TGCGCCAGCAGCCAGCCAACTAGCGGGAGCTTCTACGAGCAGTACTTC
>.|TRBD1|TRBV9|TRBJ2-6
CASSAQMGGQGFSGANVLTF
TGTGCCAGCAGCGCCCAGATGGGGGGACAGGGGTTCTCTGGGGCCAACGTCCTGACTTTC
>.|.|TRBV6-1|TRBJ1-1
CASSVLGAGYEAFF
TGTGCCAGCAGTGTCCTGGGGGCAGGCTATGAAGCTTTCTTT
>.|.|TRBV5-4|TRBJ2-7
CASSRGPPDEQYF
TGTGCCAGCAGCCGGGGCCCCCCGGACGAGCAGTACTTC
>.|.|TRBV7-2|TRBJ2-7
CASSPRVGSSGITYEQYF
TGTGCCAGCAGCCCTCGTGTAGGGTCGTCAGGCATCACCTACGAGCAGTACTTC
>.|.|TRBV5-1|TRBJ1-1
CASSSQGGTEAFF
TGCGCCAGCAGCTCCCAGGGAGGAACTGAAGCTTTCTTT
>.|.|TRBV9|TRBJ1-1
CASSAGRRNTEAFF
TGTGCCAGCAGCGCCGGCAGGCGGAACACTGAAGCTTTCTTT
>.|.|TRBV30|TRBJ1-5
CACATGLDQPQHF
TGTGCCTGCGCTACAGGGCTAGATCAGCCCCAGCATTTT
>.|.|TRBV7-9|TRBJ2-7
CASSLNYEQYF
TGTGCCAGCAGCTTAAACTACGAGCAGTACTTC
>.|.|TRBV10-2|TRBJ1-1
CASSQYTEAFF
TGCGCCAGCAGTCAGTACACTGAAGCTTTCTTT
>.|.|TRBV5-1|TRBJ1-5
CASSLAVDQPQHF
TGCGCCAGCAGCTTGGCCGTGGATCAGCCCCAGCATTTT
>.|.|TRBV19|TRBJ2-1
CASQEGGLLNEQFF
TGTGCCAGTCAAGAGGGGGGACTCCTCAATGAGCAGTTCTTC
>.|.|TRBV5-1|TRBJ2-5
CASRQGPGPETQYF
TGCGCCAGCAGACAGGGACCGGGCCCAGAGACCCAGTACTTC
>few|.|TRBV27|TRBJ2-7
CASSLLMGYEQYF
TGTGCCAGCAGTTTATTGATGGGATACGAGCAGTACTTC
>.|.|TRBV6-1|TRBJ2-2
CASSVRTGVDTGELFF
TGTGCCAGCAGTGTTCGGACGGGGGTCGACACCGGGGAGCTGTTTTTT
>.|.|TRBV2|TRBJ2-7
CASTRVGLSYEQYF
TGTGCCAGCACTAGGGTAGGGTTGTCCTACGAGCAGTACTTC
>.|.|TRBV2|TRBJ2-7
CASILGTNEQYF
TGTGCCAGCATTCTTGGGACAAACGAGCAGTACTTC
>.|TRBD1|TRBV2|TRBJ2-7
CASGGQGAGEQYF
TGTGCCAGCGGGGGACAGGGGGCGGGCGAGCAGTACTTC